This T cell receptor beta chain appears in the sequencing data of a study of OX40 agonist ivuxolimab in advanced cancers. Sequencing used immunoSEQ multiplex PCR; TCRdb keeps in-frame clones, though not all of them. This table has some 40,000 clones, almost 80% appearing once. As to this clone: The junction differs from germline at one of its ends, possibly a read error.

The CDR3 sequence is 14 residues long. Germline V gene data show CDR1 as SSHAT and CDR2 as FNYEAQ (reference sequence). The clonotype originates from an adult with an advanced solid tumor such as melanoma, head and neck, liver or kidney cancer. The chain carries TRBV7-7 and TRBJ2-2; D possibly corresponds to TRBD1 (6 bases). The input for sequencing was CD4+ or CD8+ T cells sorted from blood, taken in a trial of the OX40 agonist ivuxolimab. The CDR3 spells CASSLGQGTGELFF. CDR3 coding DNA: TGTGCTAGCAGCTTAGGGCAGGGGACCGGGGAGCTGTTTTTT.